Listed here are 27 T cell receptor beta chains from one sample, sequenced in a study of T cells in Graves' hyperthyroidism and ophthalmopathy. TCR beta CDR3 regions were amplified from RNA. During a first-round RT-PCR of the TCR CDR3, the HTBI primer set was used. TCRdb re-called the multiplex PCR reads through MiXCR, storing one row per CDR3 protein. Of 410,000 or so distinct CDR3 sequences listed, about 14% are singletons. The sample comprised blood. The origin of the receptors is a man younger than 30 with Graves' ophthalmopathy.

At least ten counts were recorded for this clonotype. This chain links TRBV9 with TRBJ2-2; the match to TRBD1 covers 9 bases. Germline CDR1 and CDR2: SGDLS and YYNGEE. The length of the CDR3 is 16 residues. The J segment lost 3 bases and the V segment lost 3 bases, leaving 6 bases of the junction unmatched. CDR3 residues: CASSEGTGPDTGELFF. In DNA form, the CDR3 reads TGTGCCAGCAGCGAGGGGACAGGGCCGGACACCGGGGAGCTGTTTTTT.

On this clonotype: The junction departs from the called germline gene at one end, perhaps through a read error. The chain combines TRBV2 with TRBJ1-2, with a possible D match to TRBD1 (5 bases). Germline assignment: CDR1 SNHLY and CDR2 FYNNEI. The CDR3 totals 14 residues. The CDR3 DNA sequence: TGTCCCAGCAGTGACTCAGGGTTGGCCTATGGCTACACCTTC. This translates into CPSSDSGLAYGYTF.

This clonotype was found many times. The chain carries TRBV6-5 and TRBJ2-5; 10 bases match TRBD2. This CDR3 contains 17 residues. Germline V lookup: CDR1 MNHEY, CDR2 SVGAGI. V shed 1 base, J shed 2 bases, and the junction held 7 bases outside the gene matches. The CDR3 sequence: CASSYFMSAGGQETQYF. CDR3 coding DNA: TGTGCCAGCAGTTACTTTATGTCAGCGGGGGGGCAAGAGACCCAGTACTTC.

Ten or more counts support this clonotype. V and J are TRBV5-1 and TRBJ2-2; no clear D gene. V gave up 4 bases and J gave up 5 bases, with 15 bases separating them. Germline CDR1 and CDR2: SGHRS and YFSETQ. The CDR3 has 15 amino acids. CDR3 protein: CASSVGSHGTGELFF. The CDR3, as DNA: TGCGCCAGCAGCGTTGGGTCCCATGGTACCGGGGAGCTGTTTTTT.

The sample holds a few counts of this clonotype. The chain has TRBV19 and TRBJ2-1, with D perhaps TRBD2 (5 bases). The V gene lost 7 bases and the J gene lost 8 bases, with 15 bases spanning the gap. CDR1 is LNHDA, CDR2 SQIVND, per germline (reference sequence). The CDR3 extends over 13 amino acids. This CDR3 reads CASTGPWGDEQFF. The CDR3 bases are TGTGCCAGTACTGGACCCTGGGGAGATGAGCAGTTCTTC.

The V call is TRBV24-1, the J call TRBJ2-6, with 8 bases fitting TRBD1. V gave up 4 bases and J gave up 1 base; unmatched junction bases: 17. The V gene's germline CDR1 is KGHDR and CDR2 SFDVKD. There are 21 residues in the CDR3. This CDR3 is CATSDTGTGDFAVSGANVLTF. CDR3 in DNA: TGTGCCACCAGTGACACCGGGACAGGTGATTTCGCTGTTTCTGGGGCCAACGTCCTGACTTTC.

The V gene is TRBV19, the J gene TRBJ2-7; 11 bases are a match to TRBD1. Germline V lookup: CDR1 LNHDA, CDR2 SQIVND (reference sequence). Trimming took 7 bases from V and 4 from J; bases not matched to a gene: 9. The length of the CDR3 is 15 residues. CDR3 loop: CASTNSGQGAYEQYF. The CDR3 DNA sequence: TGTGCCAGTACCAACTCCGGACAGGGGGCTTACGAGCAGTACTTC.

CDR3: CASSSPRTGGDSWEKLFF. CDR3 nucleotides: TGTGCCAGCAGCTCACCCCGGACAGGGGGCGATTCTTGGGAAAAACTGTTTTTT. This chain joins TRBV7-6 and TRBJ1-4, with 11 bases matching TRBD1. The CDR3 spans 18 residues. V was clipped by 4 bases and J by 8 bases; unmatched bases: 15. Germline V gene lookup returns CDR1 SGHVS and CDR2 FNYEAQ.

This clonotype was detected only a few times. The CDR3, as DNA: TGTGCCAGCAGCTCAGCTCGGGGGCGCAGGGATGAGCAGTTCTTC. Translation: CASSSARGRRDEQFF. The chain combines TRBV5-4 with TRBJ2-1; D tentatively fits TRBD1 or TRBD2 (6 bases each). CDR3 length: 15 amino acids. With 3 bases removed from V and 8 bases from J, the gap between germline ends came to 18 bases. Germline loops: CDR1 SGHNT, CDR2 YYREEE (reference sequence).

This clonotype was seen ten or more times. The CDR3 bases are TGTGCCAGCAGCTTGCTAACAGGGGGCGCAAGGAACACTGAAGCTTTCTTT. The encoded protein is CASSLLTGGARNTEAFF. The chain joins TRBV5-6 to TRBJ1-1; TRBD1 matches 9 bases. CDR3 length equals 17 residues. Germline V CDR1 and CDR2: SGHDT, YYEEEE. With V trimmed by 1 base and J by 1 base, 8 bases remained unmatched. The variable domain in full, completed from reference TRBV5-6 and TRBJ1-1, reads DAGVTQSPTHLIKTRGQQVTLRCSPKSGHDTVSWYQQALGQGPQFIFQYYEEEERQRGNFPDRFSGHQFPNYSSELNVNALLLGDSALYLCASSLLTGGARNTEAFFGQGTRLTVV.

The table lists this clonotype with many counts. The V call is TRBV27, the J call TRBJ2-7; 11 bases match TRBD2. Germline CDR1 and CDR2: MNHEY and SMNVEV (reference sequence). The CDR3 is 17 amino acids. The J segment lost 0 bases and the V segment lost 4 bases, leaving 8 bases of the junction unmatched. CDR3 nucleotides: TGTGCCAGCAGTTCTCCCTACGGGACTAGCGGCTCCTACGAGCAGTACTTC. Encoded protein: CASSSPYGTSGSYEQYF.

This clonotype was seen ten or more times. The J gene is TRBJ1-2, the V gene TRBV29-1; 12 bases align to TRBD1. CDR3 length: 17 residues. The germline CDR1 and CDR2 sequences are SQVTM and ANQGSEA. V lost 4 bases to trimming and J lost 4 bases; unmatched junction nucleotides: 13. The CDR3 reads CSVVVSGQGAGGYGYTF. The CDR3 DNA reads TGCAGCGTTGTTGTATCGGGACAGGGGGCAGGGGGCTATGGCTACACCTTC.

The table lists this clonotype with many counts. The chain is built from TRBV9 and TRBJ1-1, with D tentatively TRBD1 (5 bases). The germline gives CDR1 SGDLS, CDR2 YYNGEE. The V and J ends lost 0 bases and 5 bases respectively, with 8 bases between them. The CDR3 is made up of 13 amino acids. CDR3 amino acids: CASSVDGGTEAFF. The CDR3 DNA is TGTGCCAGCAGCGTAGATGGGGGAACTGAAGCTTTCTTT.

This clonotype was recorded at least ten times. The chain is built from TRBV10-1 and TRBJ1-5, with D uncertain. The CDR3 has 14 amino acids. V was clipped by 6 bases and J by 2 bases, with 11 bases between them. The V gene's germline CDR1 is WNHNN and CDR2 SYGVQD (reference sequence). CDR3 bases: TGCGCCAGCAGCGCCTCGAATGGCAATCAGCCCCAGCATTTT. This codes for CASSASNGNQPQHF.

This clonotype was detected ten times or more. The chain carries TRBV27 and TRBJ2-1; the match to TRBD1 covers 8 bases. V lost 6 bases to trimming and J lost 3 bases; unmatched junction nucleotides: 7. Per the germline V gene, CDR1 is MNHEY and CDR2 is SMNVEV (reference sequence). The CDR3 loop spans 15 amino acids. DNA of the CDR3: TGTGCCAGCAGCCCCGGGGACAGGAACTACAATGAGCAGTTCTTC. This encodes CASSPGDRNYNEQFF.

This sequence joins TRBV7-9 and TRBJ2-5, with 8 bases matching TRBD1. Germline CDR1 reads SEHNR; CDR2 reads FQNEAQ (reference sequence). The J segment lost 5 bases and the V segment lost 6 bases, leaving 8 bases of the junction unmatched. The CDR3 loop spans 14 amino acids. The CDR3 sequence is CASRAAGGMETQYF. CDR3 DNA: TGTGCCAGCAGGGCCGCAGGGGGCATGGAGACCCAGTACTTC.

This clonotype was seen only a few times. This chain uses TRBV5-6 with TRBJ1-2, with 8 bases identical to TRBD1. Germline V gives CDR1 SGHDT, CDR2 YYEEEE. The V and J ends lost 1 base and 5 bases, in that order; junction bases with no gene match: 10. The CDR3 covers 16 residues. CDR3 region: CASSLLGQDLFYGYTF. In nucleotides, the CDR3 is TGTGCCAGCAGCTTGTTGGGACAGGACCTATTTTATGGCTACACCTTC.

This clonotype was seen at least ten times. This rearrangement joins TRBV7-9 to TRBJ1-2; D remains ambiguous. The length of the CDR3 is 12 residues. The germline V gene has CDR1 SEHNR and CDR2 FQNEAQ (reference sequence). V shed 3 bases and J shed 6 bases, with 8 bases lying between them. CDR3 sequence reads: CASSLLGDGYTF. The DNA for the CDR3 is TGTGCCAGCAGCTTGCTGGGCGATGGCTACACCTTC.

The table lists this clonotype with many counts. In DNA, the CDR3 is TGTGCCAGCAGTTTGGGCCGGACATTTTTGGAGCAGTACTTC. Translating gives CASSLGRTFLEQYF. The chain links TRBV12-3 or TRBV12-4 to TRBJ2-7; the D gene is possibly TRBD1 (5 bases). The V gene lost 3 bases and the J gene lost 7 bases, with 16 bases spanning the gap. This CDR3 spans 14 amino acids.

This clonotype came up many times. The rearrangement links TRBV6-1 to TRBJ1-1; D is perhaps TRBD1 (6 bases). The V and J ends lost 6 bases and 6 bases respectively, with 14 bases between them. Germline CDR1 reads MNHNS; CDR2 reads SASEGT. This CDR3 is 13 amino acids long. CDR3 coding DNA: TGTGCCAGCAGAGATACAGGGATCCCTGAAGCTTTCTTT. Protein: CASRDTGIPEAFF.

The gene calls are TRBV7-9 and TRBJ2-5; either TRBD1 or TRBD2 may fit D (5 bases each). The CDR3 contains 15 residues. The ends were cut back, 8 bases at V and 5 bases at J, with 21 bases in the middle. Germline V gives CDR1 SEHNR, CDR2 FQNEAQ (reference sequence). The CDR3 nucleotides read TGTGCCAGCCGTAGGCCGGGACCCCACGGGGAGACCCAGTACTTC. Its translation: CASRRPGPHGETQYF.

This chain connects TRBV12-3 or TRBV12-4 to TRBJ1-5; possible D gene TRBD1, 5 bases. CDR3 length equals 12 residues. The ends were cut back, 6 bases at V and 7 bases at J, with 10 bases in the middle. In DNA, the CDR3 is TGTGCCAGCAGCAGGGAGGAACAGCCCCAGCATTTT. Its protein product is CASSREEQPQHF.

This clonotype was observed a few times. The V gene is TRBV6-1, the J gene TRBJ2-1, with TRBD2 matching over 11 bases. The V gene's germline CDR1 is MNHNS and CDR2 SASEGT. The V and J ends lost 6 bases and 10 bases, in that order; junction bases with no gene match: 11. CDR3 size: 15 residues. The CDR3 protein is CASSRFSGRAEEQFF. In nucleotides, the CDR3 is TGTGCCAGCAGCCGCTTTAGCGGGAGGGCCGAGGAGCAGTTCTTC.

This clonotype was seen at least ten times. This chain links TRBV28 with TRBJ2-2; D gene unclear. Trimming left V 4 bases short and J 3 bases short, with 9 bases between. The CDR3 sequence is 14 residues long. Germline assignment: CDR1 MDHEN and CDR2 SYDVKM. CDR3 residues: CASSSGSYTGELFF. The CDR3 bases are TGTGCCAGCAGTTCCGGTTCATACACCGGGGAGCTGTTTTTT.

Note on this clonotype: This may be a read error, as it is one base from a much larger clone. This chain joins TRBV6-9 and TRBJ2-1; 13 nucleotides line up with TRBD2. CDR3 length: 15 residues. The germline CDR1 and CDR2 sequences are MNHGY and SVAAGI. The junction had 9 bases not matched to a gene; V was cut back by 6 bases and J by 10 bases. CDR3 sequence: CASRASLAGGREQFF. CDR3 sequence (DNA): TGTGCCAGCAGGGCTTCACTAGCGGGGGGGCGGGAGCAGTTCTTC.

Details on this clonotype: One end of the junction is discordant with germline, which a read error may explain. The chain combines TRBV29-1 with TRBJ2-3, with 8 bases aligning to TRBD1. The CDR3 contains 13 residues. Germline lookup yields CDR1 SQVTM and CDR2 ANQGSEA. The CDR3 loop reads CSVSGGGTGTQYF. The CDR3 bases are TGCAGCGTTTCAGGGGGCGGCACAGGTACGCAGTATTTT.

This clonotype appeared many times. The chain carries TRBV6-1 and TRBJ1-2, with D possibly being TRBD1 (5 bases). CDR3 length: 12 amino acids. Trimming removed 2 bases from V and 8 bases from J, with 9 bases in between. CDR1 MNHNS and CDR2 SASEGT come from the germline V gene. The CDR3 DNA sequence: TGTGCCAGCAGTGAATATAGGGGAGGCTACACCTTC. Protein sequence: CASSEYRGGYTF.